This TCR beta chain comes out of a study of response to subunit inactivated influenza vaccine. Via MiXCR, TCRdb re-called the RT-PCR reads, giving one row per CDR3 protein. The repertoire holds 500,000 to 600,000 distinct CDR3 sequences, with more than 15% as singletons. Deletions cut 6 bases from V and 8 bases from J, with 20 bases between. The CDR3 has 15 amino acids. Material: CD4+ T cells sorted from PBMCs, obtained around 25 months after vaccination. V gene TRBV12-3 or TRBV12-4 combines with J gene TRBJ2-1; a weak D match, TRBD2 (7 bases). The sequence came from a man between 45 and 75 years old who received an inactivated influenza vaccine. The CDR3 here is CASRGWRGQEDEQFF. The CDR3 DNA reads as TGTGCCAGCAGAGGGTGGCGGGGGCAGGAGGATGAGCAGTTCTTC.